These 16 T cell receptor beta chains were all obtained from the same sample, sequenced in a study of T cells in Graves' hyperthyroidism and ophthalmopathy (dated by TCRdb to between 2018 and 2021). The library was produced with multiplex PCR. TCRdb names Illumina HiSeq 2000 as the instrument used. TCR beta CDR3 regions were amplified from RNA transcripts. The TCR CDR3 was subjected to a first round of RT-PCR using the HTBI primer set and the Qiagen OneStep RT-PCR kit. Using fastp trimming at Q25 and MiXCR clonotype assembly, TCRdb reanalyzed the public sequencing data and kept in-frame beta chains. Rows with a matching CDR3 protein are joined into one entry that keeps the most common DNA and genes. A total of over 500,000 distinct CDR3 sequences appear in this sample, 14% of them only once. The ten largest account for around 14% of the sample. Sequenced input: blood. The source of these receptors is a woman aged 40 to 50 with Graves' hyperthyroidism.

This chain connects TRBV27 to TRBJ2-2; D remains ambiguous. V was pared by 2 bases and J by 2 bases, with 9 bases between. The CDR3 contains 15 residues. Looked up from germline, CDR1 is MNHEY and CDR2 is SMNVEV (reference sequence). As DNA, the CDR3 is TGTGCCAGCAGTTTAGGCGCTCCAAACACCGGGGAGCTGTTTTTT. Its translation is CASSLGAPNTGELFF.

This clonotype showed up many times. This chain links TRBV6-1 with TRBJ1-4; D is ambiguous. Trimming left V 5 bases short and J 0 bases short, with 4 bases between. The CDR3 loop spans 13 amino acids. Germline V gene lookup returns CDR1 MNHNS and CDR2 SASEGT. CDR3: CASSRSTNEKLFF. For the CDR3, the DNA is TGTGCCAGCAGTCGGTCAACTAATGAAAAACTGTTTTTT.

This sequence joins TRBV29-1 and TRBJ1-3; TRBD1 might be the D (6 bases). The V end was cut by 2 bases, the J end by 7 bases, with 9 bases between. CDR1 and CDR2 from the germline V gene are SQVTM and ANQGSEA. This CDR3 comprises 12 residues. The CDR3 region has the DNA TGCAGCGTTGAAAAGGGGGGCAACACCATATATTTT. Protein: CSVEKGGNTIYF. Combining the CDR3 with reference TRBV29-1 and TRBJ1-3 gives the whole variable domain SAVISQKPSRDICQRGTSLTIQCQVDSQVTMMFWYRQQPGQSLTLIATANQGSEATYESGFVIDKFPISRPNLTFSTLTVSNMSPEDSSIYLCSVEKGGNTIYFGEGSWLTVV.

The chain is built from TRBV29-1 and TRBJ2-1; 7 bases are a match to TRBD2. V was clipped by 5 bases and J by 3 bases; unmatched bases: 7. Germline CDR1 reads SQVTM; CDR2 reads ANQGSEA. This CDR3 region has 14 residues. The CDR3 sequence is CSVRGVNGYNEQFF. The CDR3 DNA follows: TGCAGCGTTCGGGGGGTCAACGGCTACAATGAGCAGTTCTTC.

This clonotype was observed many times. CDR3 sequence reads: CASTPSGAVVNSPLHF. As DNA, the CDR3 is TGTGCCAGCACCCCGTCAGGGGCCGTAGTTAATTCACCCCTCCACTTT. V is TRBV12-3 or TRBV12-4 and J is TRBJ1-6; D perhaps matches TRBD1 (6 bases). V was trimmed by 7 bases and J by 6 bases, leaving 19 bases between them. There are 16 residues in the CDR3.

The CDR3 loop is CSARERQGALGNEQFF. CDR3 DNA: TGCAGTGCTAGAGAGAGACAGGGGGCTTTGGGCAATGAGCAGTTCTTC. This sequence joins TRBV20-1 and TRBJ2-1; 10 bases agree with TRBD1. Germline CDR1 is DFQATT and CDR2 is SNEGSKA (reference sequence). With 0 bases clipped from V and 6 bases from J, the junction kept 8 bases outside the gene matches. The CDR3 is 16 residues long.

A note on this clonotype: This may stem from a read error, because a much larger clone lies one nucleotide away. The chain carries TRBV28 and TRBJ2-7, with D possibly being TRBD2 (7 bases). CDR3 size: 17 residues. CDR1 and CDR2 from the germline V gene are MDHEN and SYDVKM. CDR3 sequence: CASGGGGRFELTYGQYF. CDR3 coding DNA: TGTGCCAGCGGGGGAGGGGGGCGCTTCGAACTCACCTACGGGCAGTACTTC. Together with reference TRBV28 and TRBJ2-7, the CDR3 gives the full variable domain: DVKVTQSSRYLVKRTGEKVFLECVQDMDHENMFWYRQDPGLGLRLIYFSYDVKMKEKGDIPEGYSVSREKKERFSLILESASTNQTSMYLCASGGGGRFELTYGQYFGPGTRLTVT.

The gene calls are TRBV5-5 and TRBJ2-5, with 9 positions matching TRBD2. J was trimmed by 5 bases and V by 4 bases; bases with no gene match: 12. The CDR3 extends over 16 amino acids. CDR1 is SGHKS, CDR2 YYEKEE, per germline (reference sequence). The CDR3 here is CASSPGGLARRETQYF. The CDR3 coding sequence is TGTGCCAGCAGCCCTGGGGGACTAGCACGGAGGGAGACCCAGTACTTC.

This clonotype has at least ten counts. This chain connects TRBV7-2 to TRBJ2-3, with 7 bases that match TRBD2. J gave up 4 bases and V 5 bases, and 12 bases lay outside the gene matches. Germline CDR1 and CDR2: SGHTA and FQGNSA. The CDR3 loop spans 16 amino acids. The CDR3 region has the DNA TGTGCCAGCAGCACAGTAGGTCCTAGCGGTCCAGATACGCAGTATTTT. Translating it yields CASSTVGPSGPDTQYF.

At least ten counts were recorded for this clonotype. The chain has TRBV5-5 and TRBJ1-1; a possible D gene is TRBD1 (5 bases). The CDR3 runs to 16 residues. Trimming left V 1 base short and J 2 bases short, with 15 bases between. The germline gives CDR1 SGHKS, CDR2 YYEKEE (reference sequence). CDR3: CASSLLGGTGNTEAFF. The CDR3 DNA reads TGTGCCAGCAGCTTGCTGGGTGGGACCGGTAACACTGAAGCTTTCTTT.

In this sample, this clonotype turned up a few times. The V and J genes are TRBV7-2 and TRBJ2-1; no clear D. From germline, CDR1 is SGHTA and CDR2 FQGNSA. Trimming took 4 bases from V and 1 from J, leaving 8 bases between them. The CDR3 sequence is 14 residues long. The CDR3 sequence: CASSSDGSYNEQFF. The CDR3 DNA sequence: TGTGCCAGCAGCTCGGACGGTTCCTACAATGAGCAGTTCTTC.

Many counts were recorded for this clonotype. This chain links TRBV28 with TRBJ2-5, with D uncertain. CDR3 length equals 12 residues. Germline-derived CDR1 and CDR2 are MDHEN and SYDVKM. V lost 6 bases to trimming and J lost 12 bases, with 17 bases between them. CDR3 region: CASSTPGPFEYF. The CDR3, as DNA: TGTGCCAGCAGCACTCCTGGTCCCTTCGAGTACTTC.

This chain connects TRBV10-2 to TRBJ1-5; no reliable D call. V lost 3 bases and J lost 1, with 7 bases in between. This CDR3 has 14 residues. Germline CDR1 WSHSY, CDR2 SAAADI. CDR3 in DNA: TGCGCCAGCAGTGAAAGGCAGAGCAATCAGCCCCAGCATTTT. This gives the protein CASSERQSNQPQHF.

This clonotype was recorded at least ten times. V gene TRBV27 combines with J gene TRBJ1-2; possible D gene TRBD1, 6 bases. The CDR3 is 16 amino acids. V lost 6 bases and J 2 bases, leaving 19 bases between the germline ends. Per germline, CDR1 MNHEY and CDR2 SMNVEV (reference sequence). CDR3 coding DNA: TGTGCCAGCAGCAGAACGACAGGAGCTGGAAACTATGGCTACACCTTC. It codes for CASSRTTGAGNYGYTF.

In this sample, this clonotype turned up many times. J is TRBJ1-1 and V is TRBV12-3 or TRBV12-4; D is unclear. This CDR3 has 14 amino acids. Trimming stripped 5 bases from V and 0 bases from J, with 10 bases between. The CDR3 nucleotides are TGTGCCAGCAGTGCCAGGACGGTGAACACTGAAGCTTTCTTT. Amino acids: CASSARTVNTEAFF.

This clonotype was recorded many times. This rearrangement joins TRBV2 to TRBJ2-5; D is possibly TRBD2 (6 bases). CDR1 and CDR2 from the germline V gene are SNHLY and FYNNEI. This CDR3 has 14 amino acids. Trimming removed 6 bases at V and 1 base at J, with 12 bases between. CDR3 residues: CASRPREPQETQYF. DNA of the CDR3: TGTGCCAGCAGGCCTCGGGAGCCCCAAGAGACCCAGTACTTC.